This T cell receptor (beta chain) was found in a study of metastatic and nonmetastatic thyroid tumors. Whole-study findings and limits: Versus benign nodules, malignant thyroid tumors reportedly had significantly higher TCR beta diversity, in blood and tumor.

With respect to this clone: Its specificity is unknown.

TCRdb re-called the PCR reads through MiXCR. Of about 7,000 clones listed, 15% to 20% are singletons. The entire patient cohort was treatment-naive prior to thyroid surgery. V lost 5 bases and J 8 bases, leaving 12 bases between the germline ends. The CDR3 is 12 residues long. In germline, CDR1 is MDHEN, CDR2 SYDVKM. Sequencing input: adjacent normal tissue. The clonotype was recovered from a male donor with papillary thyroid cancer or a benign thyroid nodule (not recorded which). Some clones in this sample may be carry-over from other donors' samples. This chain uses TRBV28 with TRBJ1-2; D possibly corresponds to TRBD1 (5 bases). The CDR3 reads CASSPGERGYTF. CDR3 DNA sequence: TGTGCCAGCAGTCCGGGGGAGAGGGGCTACACCTTC.